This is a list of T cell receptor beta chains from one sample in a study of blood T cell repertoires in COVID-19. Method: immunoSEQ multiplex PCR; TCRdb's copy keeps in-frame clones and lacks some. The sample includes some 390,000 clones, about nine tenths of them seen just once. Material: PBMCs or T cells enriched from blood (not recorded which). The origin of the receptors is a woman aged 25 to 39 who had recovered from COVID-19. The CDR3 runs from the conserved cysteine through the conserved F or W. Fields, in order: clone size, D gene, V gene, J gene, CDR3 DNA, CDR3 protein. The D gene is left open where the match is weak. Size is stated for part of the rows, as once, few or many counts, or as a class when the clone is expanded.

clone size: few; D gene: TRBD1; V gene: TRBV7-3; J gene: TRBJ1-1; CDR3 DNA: TGTGCCAGCAGCGCGACAGGGGGCCCCACCATAATGAACACTGAAGCTTTCTTT; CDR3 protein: CASSATGGPTIMNTEAFF
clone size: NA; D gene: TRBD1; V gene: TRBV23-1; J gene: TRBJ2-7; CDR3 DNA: TGCGCCAGCAGTCAATGGGTGGGACAGCGAGCTGACTACGAGCAGTACTTC; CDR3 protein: CASSQWVGQRADYEQYF
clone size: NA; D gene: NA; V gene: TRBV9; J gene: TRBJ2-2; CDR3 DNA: TGTGCCAGCAGCGTAAGTGCCGGAGCGAACACCGGGGAGCTGTTTTTT; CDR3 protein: CASSVSAGANTGELFF
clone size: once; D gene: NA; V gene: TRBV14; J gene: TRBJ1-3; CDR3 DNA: TGTGCCAGCAGCCAAGATTACAGGGTCATGTCTGGAAACACCATATATTTT; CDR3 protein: CASSQDYRVMSGNTIYF
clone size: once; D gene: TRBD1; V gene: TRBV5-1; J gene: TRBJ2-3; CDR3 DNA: TGCGCCAGCAGCCCTAACCCTACTCAGGGGGCAGATACGCAGTATTTT; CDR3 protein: CASSPNPTQGADTQYF
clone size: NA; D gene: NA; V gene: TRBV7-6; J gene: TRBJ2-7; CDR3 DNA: TGTGCCAGCAGCGATCGTCGTAGCCGATCTTCGGGGGAGCAGTACTTC; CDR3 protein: CASSDRRSRSSGEQYF
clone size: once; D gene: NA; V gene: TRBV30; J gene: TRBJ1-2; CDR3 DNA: TGTGCCTGGAGTGGGGTCAGGGGCCCTAACTATGGCTACACCTTC; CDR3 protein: CAWSGVRGPNYGYTF
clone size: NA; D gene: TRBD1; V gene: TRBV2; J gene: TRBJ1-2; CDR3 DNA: TGTGCCAGCGGGACAGGGTATGAGGGCTACACCTTC; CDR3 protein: CASGTGYEGYTF
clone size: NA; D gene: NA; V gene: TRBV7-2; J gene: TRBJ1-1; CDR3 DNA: TGTGCCAGCAGCCCGGGGGGGAACACTGAAGCTTTCTTT; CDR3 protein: CASSPGGNTEAFF
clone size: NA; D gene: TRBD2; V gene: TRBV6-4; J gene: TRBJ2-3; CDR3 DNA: TGTGCCAGCAGTGCGGAAAGCGGGGGGGCCACAGATACGCAGTATTTT; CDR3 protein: CASSAESGGATDTQYF
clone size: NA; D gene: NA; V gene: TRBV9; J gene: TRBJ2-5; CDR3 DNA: TGTGCCAGCAGCGCGAACCCGGACTCGTTAGAGACCCAGTACTTC; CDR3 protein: CASSANPDSLETQYF
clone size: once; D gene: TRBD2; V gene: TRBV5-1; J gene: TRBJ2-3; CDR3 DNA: TGCGCCAGCAGCTCCGGGACTAGCGGAGCAGATACGCAGTATTTT; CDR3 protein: CASSSGTSGADTQYF
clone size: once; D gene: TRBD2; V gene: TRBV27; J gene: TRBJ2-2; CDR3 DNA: TGTGCCAGCAGTCCCCCCCTCGGGACTAGCGGGCGTAGTACCGGGGAGCTGTTTTTT; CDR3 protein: CASSPPLGTSGRSTGELFF
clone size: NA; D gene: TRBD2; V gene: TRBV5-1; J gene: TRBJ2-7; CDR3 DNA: TGCGCCAGCAGCTTGACCACTAGCGGAACCTACGAGCAGTACTTC; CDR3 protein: CASSLTTSGTYEQYF
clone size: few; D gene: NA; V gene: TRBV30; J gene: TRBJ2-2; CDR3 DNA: TGTGCCTGGAGAAAGACAGGGAACACCGGGGAGCTGTTTTTT; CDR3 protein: CAWRKTGNTGELFF
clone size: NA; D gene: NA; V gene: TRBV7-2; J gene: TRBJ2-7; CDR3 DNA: TGTGCCAGCAGCCCAGGGAACTACGAGCAGTACTTC; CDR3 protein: CASSPGNYEQYF
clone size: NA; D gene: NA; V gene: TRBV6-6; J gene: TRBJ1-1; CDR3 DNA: TGTGCCAGCACAGGGTCTCAGGTGGATACTGAAGCTTTCTTT; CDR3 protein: CASTGSQVDTEAFF
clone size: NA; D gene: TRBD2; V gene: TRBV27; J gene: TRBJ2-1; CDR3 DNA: TGTGCCAGCAGTACGACTAGCGGGAGGCTCAATGAGCAGTTCTTC; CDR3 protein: CASSTTSGRLNEQFF
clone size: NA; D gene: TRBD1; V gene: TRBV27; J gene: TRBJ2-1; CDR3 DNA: TGTGCCAGCAGTCGACACGCCGGGACAGGGGGCGCTTATGAGCAGTTCTTC; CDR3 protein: CASSRHAGTGGAYEQFF
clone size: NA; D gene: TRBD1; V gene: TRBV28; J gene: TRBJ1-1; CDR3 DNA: TGTGCCAGCGGGAAGCTACAGGGGACTGAAGCTTTCTTT; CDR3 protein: CASGKLQGTEAFF
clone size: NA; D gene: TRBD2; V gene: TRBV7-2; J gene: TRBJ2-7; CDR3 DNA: TGTGCCAGCAGCTTAACCCTAGCGGCCATCTACGAGCAGTACTTC; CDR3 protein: CASSLTLAAIYEQYF
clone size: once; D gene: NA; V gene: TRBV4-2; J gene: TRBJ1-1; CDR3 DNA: TGTGCCAGCAGGCGGACAGAGCTAAACACTGAAGCTTTCTTT; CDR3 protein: CASRRTELNTEAFF
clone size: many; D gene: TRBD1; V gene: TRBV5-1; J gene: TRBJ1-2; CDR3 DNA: TGCGCCAGCAGGGGGCAGGGGGCGGATGGCTACACCTTC; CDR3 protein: CASRGQGADGYTF
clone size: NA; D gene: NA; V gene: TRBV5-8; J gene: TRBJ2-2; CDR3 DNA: TGTGCCAGCAGCCTGGCAGGCGCTGGGGGGGAGCTGTTTTTT; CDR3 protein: CASSLAGAGGELFF
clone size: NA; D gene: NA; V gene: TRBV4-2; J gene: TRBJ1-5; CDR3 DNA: TGTGCCAGCAGCCAAGAAGAGGGCAGGGGAAATCGGCGCCAGCATTTT; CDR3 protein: CASSQEEGRGNRRQHF
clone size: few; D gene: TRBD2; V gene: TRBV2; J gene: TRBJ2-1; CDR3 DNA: TGTGCCAGCGTCGGGGGAAGGACTAGGAACAATGAGCAGTTCTTC; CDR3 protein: CASVGGRTRNNEQFF
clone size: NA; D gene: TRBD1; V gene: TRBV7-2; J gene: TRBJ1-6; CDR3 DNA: TGTGCCAGCAGCTTAACCCCGCAGGGGGCCAGATCACCCCTCCACTTT; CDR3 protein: CASSLTPQGARSPLHF
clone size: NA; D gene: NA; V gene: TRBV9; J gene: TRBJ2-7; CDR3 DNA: TGTGCCAGCAGCGTAGATTCCCGTCGGGGGTACGAGCAGTACTTC; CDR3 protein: CASSVDSRRGYEQYF
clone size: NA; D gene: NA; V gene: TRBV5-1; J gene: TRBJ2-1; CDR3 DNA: TGCGCCAGCAGCTTGGAGCGTTCGGGGAGAGACGAGCAGTTCTTC; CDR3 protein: CASSLERSGRDEQFF
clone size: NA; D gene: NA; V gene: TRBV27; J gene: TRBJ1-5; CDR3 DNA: TGTGCCAGCAGTCCCTATAACAAGGGGGGCAATCAGCCCCAGCATTTT; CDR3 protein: CASSPYNKGGNQPQHF
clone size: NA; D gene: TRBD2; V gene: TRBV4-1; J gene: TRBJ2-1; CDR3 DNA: TGCGCCAGCAGCCAAGAGACTAGCGGGGGGTGGGAGCAGTTCTTC; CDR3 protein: CASSQETSGGWEQFF
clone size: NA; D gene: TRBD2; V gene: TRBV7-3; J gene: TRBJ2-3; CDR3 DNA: TGTGCCAGCAGACGCGGACTAGCGGGAACAGATACGCAGTATTTT; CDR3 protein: CASRRGLAGTDTQYF
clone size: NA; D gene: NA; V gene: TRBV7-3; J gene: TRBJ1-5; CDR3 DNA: TGTGCCAGCAACAACGACAGCGTATTCAATAGCAATCAGCCCCAGCATTTT; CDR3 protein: CASNNDSVFNSNQPQHF
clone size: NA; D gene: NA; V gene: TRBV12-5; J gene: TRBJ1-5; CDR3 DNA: TGTGCTAGTGGTTTGGTGGGGCGAGCCCAGCATTTT; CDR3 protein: CASGLVGRAQHF
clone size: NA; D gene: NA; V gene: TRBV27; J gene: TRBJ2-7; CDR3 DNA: TGTGCCAGCGGTAGGTCGGGCTCCTACGAGCAGTACTTC; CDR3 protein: CASGRSGSYEQYF
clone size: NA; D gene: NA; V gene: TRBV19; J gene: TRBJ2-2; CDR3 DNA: TGTGCCAGTAGTATGGAACTAGTTCACACCGGGGAGCTGTTTTTT; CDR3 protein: CASSMELVHTGELFF
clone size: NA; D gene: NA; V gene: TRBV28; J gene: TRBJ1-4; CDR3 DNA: TGTGCCAGCAGTTCGGTCCGGGGACTGTTTTTT; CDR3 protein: CASSSVRGLFF